Below, 20 T cell receptor beta chains from the same sample are listed, as sequenced in a study of PD-L1 blockade in urothelial cancer. TCRdb's table, derived via immunoSEQ multiplex PCR, lists solely in-frame clones and lacks some. Among 30,000 to 40,000 clones, just over 35% were seen once, and the ten largest hold 8.5% to 10%. Sequenced here: tumor tissue, sampled before atezolizumab (anti-PD-L1) treatment. These receptors were collected from a man in his 60s with urothelial cancer.

There are many counts of this clone. The chain combines TRBV11-3 with TRBJ1-1; TRBD1 agrees at 7 bases. The CDR3 totals 15 residues. With V trimmed by 5 bases and J by 5 bases, 11 bases remained unmatched. Germline CDR1 SGHNT, CDR2 YENEEA. The CDR3 sequence: CASSPDKQGSTEAFF. CDR3 bases: TGTGCCAGCAGCCCAGATAAACAGGGGTCAACTGAAGCTTTCTTT. Filled out from reference TRBV11-3 and TRBJ1-1, the complete variable domain reads EAGVVQSPRYKIIEKKQPVAFWCNPISGHNTLYWYLQNLGQGPELLIRYENEEAVDDSQLPKDRFSAERLKGVDSTLKIQPAELGDSAVYLCASSPDKQGSTEAFFGQGTRLTVV.

This clone was seen a handful of times. The chain is built from TRBV6-8 and TRBJ2-7; no definite D call. Germline V gene sequence: CDR1 MNHGY, CDR2 SAAAGT. The CDR3 has 12 amino acids. Trimming shortened V by 10 bases and J by 2 bases, and 12 bases separated the two germline ends. The CDR3 nucleotides are TGTGCCATCAGCCCGGATGCCTACGAGCAGTACTTC. Its protein is CAISPDAYEQYF.

This clone came up once. The chain joins TRBV5-1 to TRBJ2-1; 13 bases are shared with TRBD2. The CDR3 contains 16 residues. J was trimmed by 6 bases and V by 4 bases; bases with no gene match: 7. CDR1 SGHRS and CDR2 YFSETQ come from the germline V gene. CDR3 in DNA: TGCGCCAGCAGCCCGCGACTAGCGGGAGGCTTCAATGAGCAGTTCTTC. This gives the protein CASSPRLAGGFNEQFF.

Only one count was recorded for this clone. One end of the junction fails to match germline, which may point to a read error. A base in the sequence is ambiguous or unread; the matching residue is shown as X. This sequence joins TRBV19 and TRBJ2-5; TRBD1 matches at 11 bases. This CDR3 has 15 residues. The germline V gene encodes CDR1 LNHDA and CDR2 SQIVND (reference sequence). The CDR3 nucleotides are TGTRCCAGTACCTCGGGACAGGGGGTGGGGGAGACCCAGTACTTC. This sequence encodes CXSTSGQGVGETQYF.

This clone came up a few times. In DNA, the CDR3 is TGTGCCAGCTCACCTGAACCTTCCTACAATGAGCAGTTCTTC. Amino acids: CASSPEPSYNEQFF. The V call is TRBV18, the J call TRBJ2-1; no reliable D call. Germline CDR1 reads KGHSH; CDR2 reads LQKENI. V was shortened by 3 bases and J by 1 base, with 7 bases between the two germline ends. This CDR3 is 14 amino acids long.

This clone was counted between two and nine times. The chain joins TRBV10-2 to TRBJ2-7, with D perhaps TRBD2 (7 bases). Germline V gives CDR1 WSHSY, CDR2 SAAADI. The CDR3 spans 13 residues. V was clipped by 9 bases and J by 1 base, with 13 bases between them. CDR3 coding DNA: TGCGCCAGTCAAGAGGGGGGGTCCTACGAGCAGTACTTC. Translated, it gives CASQEGGSYEQYF.

As concerns this clone: The DNA is left out, because the CDR3 cannot be placed on it with certainty; the CDR3 is given as TCRdb lists it. The V and J genes are TRBV1 and TRBJ1-5. TRBV1 is reported as a pseudogene. With termini counted, the CDR3 has 15 amino acids. This chain's CDR3 is CASSQVGFGNQPQHF.

The V gene is TRBV19, the J gene TRBJ2-4; D is perhaps TRBD1 (5 bases). The germline V gene has CDR1 LNHDA and CDR2 SQIVND (reference sequence). V lost 5 bases and J 7 bases, leaving 15 bases between the germline ends. The CDR3 is 14 residues long. CDR3 sequence reads: CASSVQASSNIQYF. CDR3 nucleotide sequence: TGTGCCAGTAGTGTACAGGCATCCTCGAACATTCAGTACTTC.

The chain couples TRBV19 to TRBJ1-5; possibly TRBD1 for D (6 bases). The germline gives CDR1 LNHDA, CDR2 SQIVND (reference sequence). CDR3 length: 14 residues. V shed 4 bases and J shed 3 bases, with 10 bases lying between them. The CDR3 reads CASSTDRPNQPQHF. In DNA, the CDR3 is TGTGCCAGTAGTACCGACAGGCCCAATCAGCCCCAGCATTTT.

The V gene is TRBV5-1, the J gene TRBJ1-4; D not resolved. Germline CDR1 is SGHRS and CDR2 is YFSETQ. With 4 bases removed from V and 5 bases from J, the gap between germline ends came to 18 bases. The CDR3 consists of 16 residues. Here the CDR3 DNA reads TGCGCCAGCAGCCAAGAGTACCAGGAGTGGAATGAAAAACTGTTTTTT. This gives the protein CASSQEYQEWNEKLFF.

V gene TRBV1 combines with J gene TRBJ1-4. TRBV1 is labeled a pseudogene. There are 14 residues in the CDR3. The CDR3 region is CASSQGGVIEKLFF. The CDR3 region has the DNA TGCGCCAGCAGCCAAGGAGGCGTGATTGAAAAACTGTTTTTT.

This chain connects TRBV19 to TRBJ2-5; TRBD1 aligns across 7 bases. The CDR3 contains 13 residues. V shed 6 bases, J shed 1 base, and the junction held 2 bases outside the gene matches. CDR1 LNHDA and CDR2 SQIVND come from the germline V gene (reference sequence). For the CDR3, the DNA is TGTGCCAGTAGCAGACAGGGCCAAGAGACCCAGTACTTC. Its protein product is CASSRQGQETQYF.

This chain uses TRBV18 with TRBJ2-3; no firm D call. The germline V gene has CDR1 KGHSH and CDR2 LQKENI. CDR3 size: 12 residues. The germline V and J ends were trimmed by 6 bases and 4 bases, with 8 bases remaining between them. The CDR3 coding sequence is TGTGCCAGCTCGCATTATGCAGATACGCAGTATTTT. Protein: CASSHYADTQYF.

V usage is TRBV10-2 and J usage is TRBJ2-1; TRBD2 matches 9 bases. The V segment lost 8 bases and the J segment 5 bases; nucleotides outside the gene matches: 4. This CDR3 has 13 amino acids. Germline assignment: CDR1 WSHSY and CDR2 SAAADI. The CDR3 DNA follows: TGCGCCAGCCTCGGACTAGCGAACAATGAGCAGTTCTTC. It encodes CASLGLANNEQFF.

This clone was seen a handful of times. The chain has TRBV6-8 and TRBJ2-7, with a tentative D call TRBD2 (6 bases). The V end was cut by 10 bases, the J end by 6 bases, with 28 bases between. From germline, CDR1 is MNHGY and CDR2 SAAAGT. The CDR3 sequence is 16 residues long. The CDR3, as DNA: TGTGCCATTGGCCGGCCACTCCGGGACTCACGGTTCGAGCAGTACTTC. Its protein product is CAIGRPLRDSRFEQYF.

At least ten counts were recorded for this clone. The chain couples TRBV9 to TRBJ2-6, with D unresolved. CDR1 SGDLS and CDR2 YYNGEE come from the germline V gene. This CDR3 comprises 13 residues. V was clipped by 5 bases and J by 9 bases, with 12 bases between them. The CDR3 sequence is CASSDMVGNVLTF. CDR3 sequence (DNA): TGTGCCAGCAGTGATATGGTAGGCAACGTCCTGACTTTC.

This clone was detected a few times. The rearrangement uses TRBV4-1 and TRBJ2-3; D uncertain. CDR3 size: 14 residues. Trimming took 0 bases from V and 3 from J, leaving 7 bases between them. Per germline, CDR1 MGHRA and CDR2 YSYEKL. CDR3 nucleotide sequence: TGCGCCAGCAGCCAAGAAAGAGGAACAGATACGCAGTATTTT. It is translated as CASSQERGTDTQYF.

A note on this clone: A read error may produce the germline difference seen at one junction end. V is TRBV9 and J is TRBJ1-2; no reliable D call. CDR3 length equals 12 residues. The germline V gene has CDR1 SGDLS and CDR2 YYNGEE. This CDR3 is CTSRLSSYGYTF. In nucleotides, the CDR3 is TGTACCAGCAGGCTATCTAGTTATGGCTACACCTTC.

The V gene is TRBV18, the J gene TRBJ2-5; 7 bases match TRBD2. Germline V lookup: CDR1 KGHSH, CDR2 LQKENI. The CDR3 loop spans 13 amino acids. V lost 3 bases and J lost 3; bases outside the gene matches: 1. The CDR3 coding sequence is TGTGCCAGCTCACCTACTAGCGAAGAGACCCAGTACTTC. This codes for CASSPTSEETQYF.

For the CDR3, the DNA is TGTGCCAGTAGTCCCCACAGGACAGGTGGGGACGAGCAGTACTTC. Its translation is CASSPHRTGGDEQYF. The chain employs TRBV19 and TRBJ2-7; 7 nucleotides match TRBD1. This CDR3 has 15 amino acids. The junction had 12 bases not matched to a gene; V was cut back by 5 bases and J by 5 bases. The V gene's germline CDR1 is LNHDA and CDR2 SQIVND (reference sequence). The full variable domain, completed using reference TRBV19 and TRBJ2-7, is DGGITQSPKYLFRKEGQNVTLSCEQNLNHDAMYWYRQDPGQGLRLIYYSQIVNDFQKGDIAEGYSVSREKKESFPLTVTSAQKNPTAFYLCASSPHRTGGDEQYFGPGTRLTVT.